This T cell receptor beta chain was retrieved from a study of T cells in Graves' hyperthyroidism and ophthalmopathy (dated by TCRdb to the late 2010s). A note on the overall study: Peripheral blood samples were taken at initial diagnosis, before any treatment was given. To identify distinguishing TCR V-J signatures, a discovery cohort of about 100 patients was used, comprising some 45 with Graves' ophthalmopathy and around 60 with stable Graves' hyperthyroidism. Prospective prediction of ophthalmopathy was tested in an independent validation cohort consisting of 18 hyperthyroidism patients and around 16 patients who later progressed to ophthalmopathy. The approximately 95 discovery patients were divided at random into training and test sets in a 7:3 ratio. In addition, the study compared T-cell repertoires in thyroid tissue and in blood from a handful of Graves' hyperthyroidism patients. Following sampling, methimazole starting at 30 mg daily was given to hyperthyroidism patients, and high-dose intravenous methylprednisolone was given to ophthalmopathy patients. The paper reports TCR Vbeta CDR3 sequencing of over 120 peripheral blood samples: some 44 ophthalmopathy, under 80 hyperthyroidism and around 17 progressor patients.

Here is what the overall study found, with its caveats: Sample size was not statistically predetermined, and investigators were not blinded to group allocation. Most expanded thyroid clonotypes (frequency above 0.001) were also detected in blood, suggesting blood repertoires may reflect thyroid immune responses. A 13 V-J signature model separated ophthalmopathy from stable hyperthyroidism, with about 88% sensitivity and roughly 81% specificity in cross-validation and 80%/75% in testing. In validation, progression to ophthalmopathy was predicted by the model with around 71% sensitivity and roughly 76% specificity, a median of approximately 6.5 months before onset.

The TCR beta CDR3 regions were amplified from RNA transcripts. The first round of RT-PCR for the TCR CDR3 was performed with the HTBI primer set and the Qiagen OneStep RT-PCR kit. Libraries were constructed in a second round of multiplex PCR, after which size selection and purification were carried out. Libraries were sequenced paired-end with 100 bp reads on an Illumina HiSeq2000. Regarding the original processing steps: SOAPnuke was used to process the raw data, throwing out any read that contained adapters or uncalled bases, had a mean Phred below 15, or lacked an exact constant-primer or identifier match. High-quality paired reads were merged with COPE v1.2.5, and unique nucleotide sequences were defined as clonotypes. MiTCR v1.1 was used to align the clonotypes against IMGT TRBV, TRBD and TRBJ reference segments. Analysis was restricted to V-J combinations with a frequency above 0.0001, which covered roughly 99% of repertoires. A TCS score was defined as the ratio of F50 (clonal expansion) to E x V (chaos), with BLOSUM62-based TCRdist applied between CDR3 peptides within each V-J. Welch's t-statistics and random forest reduced roughly 530 V-J features to 10 to 15, which were used in a naive Bayes classifier (R e1071). TCRdb ran its own pipeline on the public reads, namely fastp trimming at Q25 and MiXCR clone calling, and kept in-frame beta chains. Rows are combined by CDR3 protein, so each entry shows the most common genes and DNA. The V and J calls were determined by TCRdb, not by the authors. Within this sample are a few hundred thousand distinct CDR3 sequences, with 17% of them counted one time only. Of the sample, roughly 18% falls within the top ten clones.

On this clonotype itself: No cognate antigen has been identified for it. No quality values exist for individual bases; no much larger clone is one base distant.

The CDR3 measures 14 amino acids from cysteine to phenylalanine. Just CDR3 DNA is preserved here, 42 bases in frame from base 1. V lost 6 bases and J lost 7 bases; the stretch between them is 18 bases long. In the ophthalmopathy patients, disease was moderately to severely active, with a Clinical Activity Score of 3 or more, a NOSPECS grade of 4 or more, and a duration of less than 3 months. Patients with uncontrolled infections, other autoimmune diseases, pregnancy or lactation were excluded. Clinical symptoms, serum thyroxine and TRAb, thyroid ultrasound, and orbital computed tomography formed the basis for the diagnoses. PBMCs were isolated from 10 ml of fresh peripheral blood by Ficoll-Paque density gradient centrifugation. Trizol reagent was used to extract total RNA, and RNA quality was then checked on an Agilent 2100 Bioanalyzer.

Source material: blood. The origin of this receptor is a woman under 30 with Graves' ophthalmopathy. The V gene is TRBV12-3 or TRBV12-4 and the J gene is TRBJ1-2, with the D segment identity uncertain. The CDR3 corresponds to CASSHTLDPPGYTF. In nucleotides, the sequence is TGTGCCAGCAGCCATACCCTGGACCCCCCTGGCTACACCTTC.